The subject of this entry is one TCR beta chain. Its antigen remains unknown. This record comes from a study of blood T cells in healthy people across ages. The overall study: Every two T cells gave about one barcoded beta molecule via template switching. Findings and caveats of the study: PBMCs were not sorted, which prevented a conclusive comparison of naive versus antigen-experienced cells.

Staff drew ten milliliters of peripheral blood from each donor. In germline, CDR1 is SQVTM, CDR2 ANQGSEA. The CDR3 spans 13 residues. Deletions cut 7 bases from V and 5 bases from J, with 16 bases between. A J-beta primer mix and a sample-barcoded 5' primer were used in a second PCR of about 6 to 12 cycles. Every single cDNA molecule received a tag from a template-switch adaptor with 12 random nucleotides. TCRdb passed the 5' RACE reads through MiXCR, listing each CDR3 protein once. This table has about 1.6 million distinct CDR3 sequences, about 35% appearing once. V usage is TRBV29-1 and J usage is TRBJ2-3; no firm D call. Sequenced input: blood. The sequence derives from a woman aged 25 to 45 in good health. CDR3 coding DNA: TGCAGCGCCGGTCAGAACCGGAGAGATACGCAGTATTTT. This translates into CSAGQNRRDTQYF.